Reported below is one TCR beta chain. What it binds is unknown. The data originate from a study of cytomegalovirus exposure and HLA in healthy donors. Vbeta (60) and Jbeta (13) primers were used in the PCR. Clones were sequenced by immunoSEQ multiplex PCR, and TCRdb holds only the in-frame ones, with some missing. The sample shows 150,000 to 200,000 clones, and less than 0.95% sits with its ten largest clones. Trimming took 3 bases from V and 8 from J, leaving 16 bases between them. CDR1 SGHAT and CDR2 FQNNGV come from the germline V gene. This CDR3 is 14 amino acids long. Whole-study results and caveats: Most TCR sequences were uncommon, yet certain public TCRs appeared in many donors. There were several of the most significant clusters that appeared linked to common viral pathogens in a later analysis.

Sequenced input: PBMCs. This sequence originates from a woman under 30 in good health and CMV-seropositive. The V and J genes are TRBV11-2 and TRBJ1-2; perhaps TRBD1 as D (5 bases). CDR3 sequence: CASSLEGRTGGYTF. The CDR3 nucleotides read TGTGCCAGCAGCTTGGAGGGGAGGACGGGAGGCTACACCTTC.